This T cell receptor beta chain came from a study of T cells after yellow fever vaccination. TCRdb re-called the 5' RACE reads with MiXCR, one entry per CDR3 protein. The sample includes approximately 610,000 distinct CDR3 sequences, 17% of them seen just once. V lost 7 bases, J lost 2 bases, and 4 bases stayed unmatched. From germline, CDR1 is MNHNS and CDR2 SASEGT. The CDR3 runs 14 residues. The specimen comprised PBMCs, sampled 5 days after the first yellow fever vaccination. The chain has TRBV6-1 and TRBJ1-3; TRBD1 agrees at 8 bases. This sequence was found in a man between 18 and 35 years old who received the YFV17D yellow fever vaccine. CDR3: CASTTTGAGNTIYF. The CDR3 DNA sequence: TGTGCCAGCACTACGACAGGGGCTGGAAACACCATATATTTT.